These 32 T cell receptor beta chains share one sample of origin, sequenced in a study of vaccination and CD4 T cells after COVID-19 (dated by TCRdb to the early 2020s). The treatment or condition label, as the study defines it: roughly 11-day PBMC culture with coronavirus spike peptide pools or control peptides (ViraFEST assay). No antigens are known for them. Library preparation employed PCR. Sequencing was carried out with an Illumina iSeq 100. DNA from cultured CD4+ T cells underwent TCR sequencing with the Oncomine TCR Beta short-read assay at the Johns Hopkins FTIC core. The public reads were run again by TCRdb, first through fastp at Q25 and then through MiXCR, and only productive beta chains were kept. Rows merge per CDR3 protein into single entries with the most common DNA and genes. This sample is represented by 15,000 or so distinct CDR3 sequences; approximately 42% of them were singletons. The leading ten clones occupy 20% to 25% of the sample.

What was sequenced was cultured CD4+ T cells from blood. All receptors derive from a human donor with COVID-19.

The chain combines TRBV11-3 with TRBJ2-3; possibly TRBD2 for D (5 bases). V lost 7 bases, J lost 1 base, and 6 bases lay in between. The CDR3 loop spans 12 amino acids. CDR1 SGHNT and CDR2 YENEEA come from the germline V gene. DNA of the CDR3: TGTGCCAGCACCGGGGGCACAGATACGCAGTATTTT. Its protein is CASTGGTDTQYF.

This chain joins TRBV11-2 and TRBJ2-2; possible D gene TRBD1, 5 bases. The CDR3 runs to 15 residues. The germline V gene has CDR1 SGHAT and CDR2 FQNNGV. Deletions cut 0 bases from V and 4 bases from J, with 9 bases between. CDR3 in DNA: TGTGCCAGCAGCTTAGATGGGGCATCCACCGGGGAGCTGTTTTTT. As protein: CASSLDGASTGELFF. The whole variable domain, filled in from reference TRBV11-2 and TRBJ2-2, reads EAGVAQSPRYKIIEKRQSVAFWCNPISGHATLYWYQQILGQGPKLLIQFQNNGVVDDSQLPKDRFSAERLKGVDSTLKIQPAKLEDSAVYLCASSLDGASTGELFFGEGSRLTVL.

In this sample, this clonotype turned up a few times. V usage is TRBV7-2 and J usage is TRBJ1-6; TRBD1 matches at 8 bases. The V and J ends lost 4 bases and 7 bases, in that order; junction bases with no gene match: 6. This CDR3 is built from 15 residues. Germline CDR1 reads SGHTA; CDR2 reads FQGNSA. The CDR3: CASSSKTGVNSPLHF. In DNA form, the CDR3 reads TGTGCCAGCAGCTCTAAGACAGGGGTGAATTCACCCCTCCACTTT.

The V and J genes are TRBV6-1 and TRBJ1-2, with 8 bases that match TRBD1. The J segment lost 7 bases and the V segment lost 5 bases, leaving 9 bases of the junction unmatched. The CDR3 totals 14 residues. Germline CDR1 and CDR2: MNHNS and SASEGT. The chain's CDR3 is CASSPGQGLSGYTF. The CDR3 region has the DNA TGTGCCAGCAGTCCCGGACAGGGTCTAAGTGGCTACACCTTC.

This clonotype was counted only a few times. The gene calls are TRBV12-3 or TRBV12-4 and TRBJ1-5, with a weak D call TRBD1 (6 bases). The CDR3 consists of 16 residues. Deletions cut 0 bases from V and 4 bases from J, with 13 bases between. In DNA form, the CDR3 reads TGTGCCAGCAGTTTAGCGAGGGCAGGGGCAAATCAGCCCCAGCATTTT. Protein product: CASSLARAGANQPQHF.

This chain's CDR3 is CASSYSPGPYNEQFF. The CDR3 region has the DNA TGTGCCAGCAGTTACTCGCCAGGACCCTACAATGAGCAGTTCTTC. V gene TRBV6-5 combines with J gene TRBJ2-1, with D hard to call. Trimming removed 0 bases at V and 2 bases at J, with 8 bases between. The length of the CDR3 is 15 residues. From germline, CDR1 is MNHEY and CDR2 SVGAGI.

The V call is TRBV11-2, the J call TRBJ1-5, with TRBD1 identical over 9 bases. The V segment lost 5 bases and the J segment 6 bases; nucleotides outside the gene matches: 8. The V gene's germline CDR1 is SGHAT and CDR2 FQNNGV. This CDR3 has 15 residues. The CDR3 bases are TGTGCCAGCAGCCTGGACAGGGGACGCAGTCAGCCCCAGCATTTT. It specifies CASSLDRGRSQPQHF.

This chain joins TRBV7-2 and TRBJ2-7; the match to TRBD2 covers 11 bases. The junction had 3 bases not matched to a gene; V was cut back by 6 bases and J by 2 bases. The CDR3 has 14 residues. CDR1 SGHTA and CDR2 FQGNSA come from the germline V gene. CDR3 DNA: TGTGCCAGCAGGGCTAGCGGGGGGACCTACGAGCAGTACTTC. As protein: CASRASGGTYEQYF.

V usage is TRBV12-3 or TRBV12-4 and J usage is TRBJ2-7, with a possible D match to TRBD1 (6 bases). V was cut by 1 base and J by 5 bases, with 12 bases left in between. This CDR3 has 14 residues. For the CDR3, the DNA is TGTGCCAGCAGTTTAGGGCAGGGGATAGACGAGCAGTACTTC. Protein product: CASSLGQGIDEQYF.

V usage is TRBV11-2 and J usage is TRBJ2-2; 8 bases are a match to TRBD2. The CDR3 runs to 16 residues. Trimming took 1 base from V and 6 from J; bases not matched to a gene: 7. Germline CDR1 is SGHAT and CDR2 is FQNNGV. CDR3 amino acids: CASSLVAGTVSGELFF. For the CDR3, the DNA is TGTGCCAGCAGCTTAGTAGCGGGGACCGTCTCCGGGGAGCTGTTTTTT.

The chain combines TRBV28 with TRBJ2-2; TRBD2 might be the D (5 bases). The CDR3 spans 15 residues. The germline V gene has CDR1 MDHEN and CDR2 SYDVKM. Between the trimmed V and J ends, which lost 5 bases and 2 bases, there was a span of 12 bases. CDR3 DNA sequence: TGTGCCAGCAGTCCGGGCGGGCTCAACACCGGGGAGCTGTTTTTT. Encoded protein: CASSPGGLNTGELFF.

Only a few counts were recorded for this clonotype. The chain employs TRBV20-1 and TRBJ1-6; D perhaps matches TRBD1 (6 bases). Germline assignment: CDR1 DFQATT and CDR2 SNEGSKA (reference sequence). V lost 3 bases and J 7 bases, leaving 16 bases between the germline ends. This CDR3 contains 15 residues. In DNA form, the CDR3 reads TGCAGTGCTAGTTCTTCTCAGGACAGAAATTCACCCCTCCACTTT. Translated: CSASSSQDRNSPLHF.

The V gene is TRBV12-3 or TRBV12-4, the J gene TRBJ1-5; D remains unclear. This CDR3 is built from 15 residues. Trimming cost V 6 bases and J 0 bases, with 12 bases left between them. The CDR3 nucleotides are TGTGCCAGCAGATCCATAAGTTATAGCAATCAGCCCCAGCATTTT. It codes for CASRSISYSNQPQHF.

V gene TRBV6-2 or TRBV6-3 combines with J gene TRBJ1-2, with TRBD1 as a possible D gene (6 bases). In germline, CDR1 is MNHEY, CDR2 SVGEGT. V shed 8 bases and J shed 5 bases, with 21 bases lying between them. This CDR3 spans 15 amino acids. CDR3 in amino acids: CASHPSGAQSYGYTF. CDR3 bases: TGTGCCAGCCATCCTTCGGGGGCGCAATCATATGGCTACACCTTC.

The table lists this clonotype with a few counts. The rearrangement links TRBV7-9 to TRBJ1-1; D gene unclear. Looked up from germline, CDR1 is SEHNR and CDR2 is FQNEAQ (reference sequence). V was pared by 5 bases and J by 10 bases, with 14 bases between. The CDR3 contains 12 residues. CDR3 region: CASSPVEGRAFF. In DNA, the CDR3 is TGTGCCAGCAGCCCCGTGGAGGGCCGAGCTTTCTTT.

This clonotype rates as medium-sized. The chain is built from TRBV5-1 and TRBJ2-7; 14 bases are shared with TRBD2. J lost 7 bases, V lost 3 bases, and 9 bases had no gene match. The CDR3 length is 16 residues. CDR1 SGHRS and CDR2 YFSETQ come from the germline V gene. The DNA of the CDR3 is TGCGCCAGCAGCTGGGGACTAGCGGGGGCCCGGGAGGAGCAGTACTTC. Protein product: CASSWGLAGAREEQYF.

The gene calls are TRBV15 and TRBJ2-1; 8 bases match TRBD2. The V and J ends lost 5 bases and 8 bases, in that order; junction bases with no gene match: 17. The CDR3 runs to 17 residues. Germline CDR1 and CDR2: LNHNV and YYDKDF (reference sequence). This chain's CDR3 is CATSGDSGAQRSDEQFF. The CDR3 DNA reads TGTGCCACCAGCGGGGATAGCGGGGCCCAACGTTCGGATGAGCAGTTCTTC. The full variable domain, rest sourced from reference TRBV15 and TRBJ2-1, is DAMVIQNPRYQVTQFGKPVTLSCSQTLNHNVMYWYQQKSSQAPKLLFHYYDKDFNNEADTPDNFQSRRPNTSFCFLDIRSPGLGDTAMYLCATSGDSGAQRSDEQFFGPGTRLTVL.

This clonotype was counted between two and nine times. This chain uses TRBV11-1 with TRBJ2-2; the match to TRBD2 covers 12 bases. The V segment lost 5 bases and the J segment 5 bases; nucleotides outside the gene matches: 12. The germline gives CDR1 SGHAT, CDR2 FQDESV (reference sequence). The CDR3 is 18 residues long. The CDR3 DNA is TGTGCCAGCAGCCCGGGCCGAGGACTAGCGGGGAAAACCGGGGAGCTGTTTTTT. Amino acids: CASSPGRGLAGKTGELFF.

This clonotype was picked up a small number of times. The J gene is TRBJ1-5, the V gene TRBV5-1, with D possibly being TRBD1 (5 bases). CDR1 and CDR2 from the germline V gene are SGHRS and YFSETQ. Trimming pared 2 bases from V and 4 bases from J, leaving 13 bases between. The CDR3 length is 15 residues. The CDR3 DNA reads as TGCGCCAGCAGCTTCGAGGCAGGGAGTAATCAGCCCCAGCATTTT. Its translation is CASSFEAGSNQPQHF. Drawing the rest from reference TRBV5-1 and TRBJ1-5, the complete variable domain is KAGVTQTPRYLIKTRGQQVTLSCSPISGHRSVSWYQQTPGQGLQFLFEYFSETQRNKGNFPGRFSGRQFSNSRSEMNVSTLELGDSALYLCASSFEAGSNQPQHFGDGTRLSIL.

J is TRBJ2-7 and V is TRBV11-1, with TRBD1 matching 10 bases. This CDR3 is 14 amino acids long. Looked up from germline, CDR1 is SGHAT and CDR2 is FQDESV (reference sequence). With V trimmed by 5 bases and J by 4 bases, 5 bases remained unmatched. DNA of the CDR3: TGTGCCAGCAGCCAGACAGGGGGCACGTACGAGCAGTACTTC. It specifies CASSQTGGTYEQYF.

V and J are TRBV5-4 and TRBJ1-1; D is ambiguous. The CDR3 covers 14 residues. Trimming took off 0 bases at V and 1 base at J, with 7 bases between the two ends. From germline, CDR1 is SGHNT and CDR2 YYREEE (reference sequence). CDR3 nucleotide sequence: TGTGCCAGCAGCTTGGATCCGGGGAACACTGAAGCTTTCTTT. Protein product: CASSLDPGNTEAFF. Looking up the rest from reference TRBV5-4 and TRBJ1-1 gives the full variable domain: ETGVTQSPTHLIKTRGQQVTLRCSSQSGHNTVSWYQQALGQGPQFIFQYYREEENGRGNFPPRFSGLQFPNYSSELNVNALELDDSALYLCASSLDPGNTEAFFGQGTRLTVV.

This clonotype was observed a handful of times. V is TRBV20-1 and J is TRBJ2-3, with TRBD2 matching over 11 bases. The CDR3 is 15 residues long. Trimming took 5 bases from V and 5 from J; bases not matched to a gene: 9. Germline V gene data show CDR1 as DFQATT and CDR2 as SNEGSKA (reference sequence). The CDR3 DNA sequence: TGCAGTGCTGAAAGTAGCGGGGGGGCCCGAGATACGCAGTATTTT. Translation: CSAESSGGARDTQYF.

This clonotype was found a few times. The genes are TRBV28 and TRBJ1-5, with a possible D match to TRBD1 (6 bases). The CDR3 loop spans 16 amino acids. The V gene lost 2 bases and the J gene lost 3 bases, with 14 bases spanning the gap. Germline V gives CDR1 MDHEN, CDR2 SYDVKM. In DNA form, the CDR3 reads TGTGCCAGCAGTTTAATGGGGGAGGGGGACAATCAGCCCCAGCATTTT. Amino acid sequence: CASSLMGEGDNQPQHF.

V usage is TRBV7-6 and J usage is TRBJ2-7; D might be TRBD2 (5 bases). CDR1 is SGHVS and CDR2 is FNYEAQ in the germline V gene. The germline V and J ends were trimmed by 2 bases and 0 bases, with 11 bases remaining between them. The length of the CDR3 is 15 residues. This chain's CDR3 is CASSLMAGLSYEQYF. CDR3 DNA sequence: TGTGCCAGCAGCTTAATGGCGGGTCTCTCCTACGAGCAGTACTTC.

The chain has TRBV28 and TRBJ1-3; D gene unclear. Trimming removed 6 bases at V and 2 bases at J, with 11 bases between. CDR1 is MDHEN and CDR2 is SYDVKM in the germline V gene. The CDR3 length is 14 residues. The chain's CDR3 is CASRSPGAGNTIYF. For the CDR3, the DNA is TGTGCCAGCAGATCACCTGGGGCTGGAAACACCATATATTTT.

The chain recombines TRBV14 with TRBJ1-1, with D perhaps TRBD1 (5 bases). V was cut by 2 bases and J by 5 bases, with 21 bases left in between. The CDR3 is 17 amino acids. Per the germline V gene, CDR1 is SGHDN and CDR2 is FVKESK. The CDR3 DNA reads as TGTGCCAGCAGCCAATTCCCTATGGGGCCGACGAGGACTGAAGCTTTCTTT. Amino acids: CASSQFPMGPTRTEAFF.

This chain uses TRBV6-1 with TRBJ1-3; D is unresolved. CDR1 is MNHNS, CDR2 SASEGT, per germline. The CDR3 extends over 14 amino acids. V was cut by 8 bases and J by 0 bases, with 11 bases left in between. The CDR3 sequence is CASGGRDSGNTIYF. Here the CDR3 DNA reads TGTGCCAGCGGAGGCCGAGACTCTGGAAACACCATATATTTT.

This clonotype was detected only a few times. The gene calls are TRBV15 and TRBJ1-4; 7 bases match TRBD1. Germline CDR1 reads LNHNV; CDR2 reads YYDKDF (reference sequence). After removal of 3 bases from V and 3 bases from J, the junction contained 13 bases not matched to a gene. The CDR3 covers 18 residues. As DNA, the CDR3 is TGTGCCACCAGCAGCGACCACACAGGGGCCCGGGCTAATGAAAAACTGTTTTTT. It is translated as CATSSDHTGARANEKLFF.

The V call is TRBV6-1, the J call TRBJ2-3; D might be TRBD1 or TRBD2, each matching 6 bases. CDR3 length equals 17 residues. Germline CDR1 reads MNHNS; CDR2 reads SASEGT. The V gene lost 7 bases and the J gene lost 4 bases, with 24 bases spanning the gap. CDR3 in amino acids: CASTEGWSGGGSDTQYF. In DNA form, the CDR3 reads TGTGCCAGCACGGAGGGGTGGAGCGGAGGGGGGTCAGATACGCAGTATTTT.

On this clonotype: At one end the junction does not follow the germline gene, possibly because of a read error. The chain joins TRBV20-1 to TRBJ2-5; 12 bases agree with TRBD2. The germline V gene has CDR1 DFQATT and CDR2 SNEGSKA (reference sequence). The CDR3 contains 17 residues. The CDR3 DNA sequence: TGCAGTGTTAGATCACCTGCTAGCGGGGGGGCCCTAGAGACCCAGTACTTC. Its protein is CSVRSPASGGALETQYF.

In its sample, this clonotype was seen a few times. The V and J genes are TRBV7-9 and TRBJ2-2; TRBD1 matches at 9 bases. The CDR3 loop spans 15 amino acids. V trimming: 4 bases; J trimming: 4 bases; junction bases outside the gene matches: 4. In germline, CDR1 is SEHNR, CDR2 FQNEAQ (reference sequence). CDR3 residues: CASSSGTGTTGELFF. DNA for the CDR3: TGTGCCAGCAGCTCCGGGACAGGGACCACCGGGGAGCTGTTTTTT.

This clonotype has only a few counts. This chain links TRBV20-1 with TRBJ2-6; D is undetermined. Trimming took 0 bases from V and 8 from J, leaving 8 bases between them. Germline CDR1 reads DFQATT; CDR2 reads SNEGSKA (reference sequence). The CDR3 covers 13 residues. CDR3 loop: CSARDPRTNVLTF. The CDR3 region has the DNA TGCAGTGCTAGAGACCCCAGGACCAACGTCCTGACTTTC.